Listed below are T cell receptor beta chains from one sample, sequenced in a study of T cell responses to AZD1222 COVID-19 vaccine. This table comes from immunoSEQ multiplex PCR, and its TCRdb copy is limited to in-frame clones, with some not included. The sample lists over 120,000 clones; approximately 85% were seen once. This material consisted of peripheral blood, taken 28 days after the second dose of the MenACWY control vaccine. These receptor sequences come from an adult who received the MenACWY meningococcal vaccine as a control. The CDR3 runs from the conserved cysteine through the conserved F or W. The D gene is left open where the match is weak.

>TRBJ1-5|13|.|TRBV18
TGTGCCAGCTCACCACCCGGGAGGCAGCCCCAGCATTTT
CASSPPGRQPQHF
>TRBJ1-6|15|.|TRBV7-2
TGTGCCAGCAGCCGGCTGGGGAGGGGGAATTCACCCCTCCACTTT
CASSRLGRGNSPLHF
>TRBJ1-1|14|.|TRBV3-1/TRBV3-2
TGTGCCAGCACCCTCAATTCAGACAACACTGAAGCTTTCTTT
CASTLNSDNTEAFF
>TRBJ1-5|19|.|TRBV7-8
TGTGCCAGCAGCTTAGACGTGCTTAACCCGCGGGATAGCAATCAGCCCCAGCATTTT
CASSLDVLNPRDSNQPQHF
>TRBJ1-3|13|.|TRBV14
TGTGCCAGCAGCCAAGTAGGGAGGAACACCATATATTTT
CASSQVGRNTIYF
>TRBJ1-1|16|TRBD1|TRBV5-4
TGTGCCAGCAGCTCCGGGACAGTTAGGGTGAACACTGAAGCTTTCTTT
CASSSGTVRVNTEAFF
>TRBJ2-5|12|.|TRBV25-1
TGTGCCAGCAGTGAATACGCGGAGACCCAGTACTTC
CASSEYAETQYF
>TRBJ1-2|13|.|TRBV6-2/TRBV6-3
TGTGCCAGCAGTCCAACAGGGAAGTCTGGCTACACCTTC
CASSPTGKSGYTF
>TRBJ2-1|15|.|TRBV16
TGTGCCAGCAGCCAATTAAGGACCGATTACAATGAGCAGTTCTTC
CASSQLRTDYNEQFF
>TRBJ2-1|15|.|TRBV29-1
TGCAGCGTTGAAAGTAGCCTCGGGGTCCGAGGAGGGCAGTTCTTC
CSVESSLGVRGGQFF